Each of the 20 T cell receptor beta chains below was sequenced from the same sample in a study of sequential checkpoint blockade in melanoma. Repertoires were generated with immunoSEQ multiplex PCR, while TCRdb's copy carries only in-frame clones and drops some. Counted here are roughly 20,000 clones, 26% occurring once; the ten biggest clones make up about 7.8%. The treatment was: randomized to nivolumab then ipilimumab (arm A) or the reverse (arm B). Sequenced material: tumor tissue (inferred from file names), taken from a patient given nivolumab and ipilimumab in sequence. Every receptor here comes from a human donor with melanoma.

The table lists this clone with many counts. This rearrangement joins TRBV9 to TRBJ1-1; 9 positions agree with TRBD1. Germline V CDR1 and CDR2: SGDLS, YYNGEE. The CDR3 contains 15 residues. Losses at the gene ends were 0 bases for V and 4 bases for J; bases not matched to a gene: 4. CDR3 in DNA: TGTGCCAGCAGCGTAGGGACAGGGGCGGTCACTGAAGCTTTCTTT. This translates into CASSVGTGAVTEAFF.

This rearrangement joins TRBV28 to TRBJ2-1; D ambiguous. The germline V and J ends were trimmed by 2 bases and 11 bases, with 10 bases remaining between them. Germline V gene lookup returns CDR1 MDHEN and CDR2 SYDVKM. The length of the CDR3 is 12 residues. CDR3 coding DNA: TGTGCCAGCAGTTTACGACCTCGTCAGCAGTTCTTC. This translates into CASSLRPRQQFF.

This clone has just a few counts. CDR3 nucleotide sequence: TGTGCCAGCAAAGAACGACCGTTTTCTGGGGCCAACGTCCTGACTTTC. This translates into CASKERPFSGANVLTF. The chain uses TRBV28 and TRBJ2-6; D not resolved. CDR3 length: 16 amino acids. V dropped 7 bases and J dropped 1 base, with 14 bases sitting between them. The V gene's germline CDR1 is MDHEN and CDR2 SYDVKM. Using reference TRBV28 and TRBJ2-6 for the parts outside the CDR3, the full variable domain is DVKVTQSSRYLVKRTGEKVFLECVQDMDHENMFWYRQDPGLGLRLIYFSYDVKMKEKGDIPEGYSVSREKKERFSLILESASTNQTSMYLCASKERPFSGANVLTFGAGSRLTVL.

This clone was seen more than once but under ten times. V is TRBV10-3 and J is TRBJ1-6; D is ambiguous. The V end lost 0 bases, the J end lost 0 bases, and 6 bases lay between the germline ends. Per germline, CDR1 ENHRY and CDR2 SYGVKD. The CDR3 consists of 16 residues. The CDR3 reads CAISESTSSYNSPLHF. The CDR3 DNA sequence: TGTGCCATCAGTGAGTCGACGAGCTCCTATAATTCACCCCTCCACTTT.

The V and J genes are TRBV11-3 and TRBJ1-2, with 8 bases aligning to TRBD1. CDR3 length: 14 residues. Germline lookup yields CDR1 SGHNT and CDR2 YENEEA. J was trimmed by 7 bases and V by 5 bases; bases with no gene match: 9. The CDR3 DNA is TGTGCCAGCAGCACAACTCCACAGGGGGGTGGCTACACCTTC. Amino acids: CASSTTPQGGGYTF.

The chain combines TRBV11-3 with TRBJ2-5; D might be TRBD2 (5 bases). The CDR3 totals 16 residues. Deletions cut 4 bases from V and 0 bases from J, with 15 bases between. Germline CDR1 SGHNT, CDR2 YENEEA. This chain's CDR3 is CASSSPQSGNQETQYF. CDR3 DNA sequence: TGTGCCAGCAGCTCACCCCAATCCGGGAACCAAGAGACCCAGTACTTC.

The chain recombines TRBV14 with TRBJ1-4; D gene uncertain. CDR3 length: 13 amino acids. The germline gives CDR1 SGHDN, CDR2 FVKESK. V was shortened by 0 bases and J by 11 bases, with 10 bases between the two germline ends. Here the CDR3 DNA reads TGTGCCAGCAGCCAAGATAGGACCAGTAAACTGTTTTTT. It specifies CASSQDRTSKLFF.

This clone was seen at least ten times. The CDR3 protein is CASSPRQGWNQPQHF. CDR3 DNA sequence: TGTGCCAGCAGCCCCCGACAGGGTTGGAATCAGCCCCAGCATTTT. This chain connects TRBV11-3 to TRBJ1-5, with 7 bases identical to TRBD1. The germline gives CDR1 SGHNT, CDR2 YENEEA. J gave up 4 bases and V 5 bases, and 8 bases lay outside the gene matches. The CDR3 is 15 amino acids.

This chain joins TRBV29-1 and TRBJ2-1; D is possibly TRBD2 (6 bases). With 1 base removed from V and 7 bases from J, the gap between germline ends came to 11 bases. The CDR3 has 13 residues. CDR1 is SQVTM and CDR2 is ANQGSEA in the germline V gene. CDR3 region: CSVEGGGRNEQFF. The CDR3 DNA sequence: TGCAGCGTTGAAGGGGGAGGTCGTAATGAGCAGTTCTTC.

The chain recombines TRBV7-2 with TRBJ2-5, with D tentatively TRBD2 (7 bases). Trimming removed 0 bases from V and 1 base from J, with 27 bases in between. Germline assignment: CDR1 SGHTA and CDR2 FQGNSA. The CDR3 sequence is 21 residues long. The CDR3 reads CASSLALMGGGAPTLQETQYF. The CDR3 DNA sequence: TGTGCCAGCAGCTTAGCATTAATGGGTGGGGGGGCCCCTACCCTCCAAGAGACCCAGTACTTC.

This clone came up many times. V gene TRBV7-4 combines with J gene TRBJ1-1; D is ambiguous. The V and J ends lost 2 bases and 0 bases respectively, with 7 bases between them. The CDR3 sequence is 14 residues long. Germline loops: CDR1 SGHVT, CDR2 SQSDAQ. The DNA for the CDR3 is TGTGCCAGCAGCTTAAGCCCCCTGAACACTGAAGCTTTCTTT. Protein product: CASSLSPLNTEAFF.

This clone came up a few times. This sequence joins TRBV7-5 and TRBJ2-3; the table's D call, TRBD2, was not checked against the DNA. TRBV7-5 is tagged as a pseudogene. The CDR3 totals 14 residues. CDR3 region: CASSLFSVPDTQYF. CDR3 nucleotides: TGTGCCAGCAGCTTATTTAGCGTCCCAGATACGCAGTATTTT.

This chain links TRBV11-3 with TRBJ2-3; tentative D call: TRBD1 (6 bases). CDR3 length equals 14 residues. V gave up 6 bases and J gave up 4 bases, with 14 bases separating them. CDR1 and CDR2 (germline): SGHNT, YENEEA. The CDR3 spells CASRDIRGPDTQYF. DNA for the CDR3: TGTGCCAGCAGAGATATCAGGGGTCCAGATACGCAGTATTTT.

The chain couples TRBV5-1 to TRBJ1-5; possible D gene TRBD1, 6 bases. V lost 4 bases and J lost 1, with 18 bases in between. Germline loops: CDR1 SGHRS, CDR2 YFSETQ. The length of the CDR3 is 17 residues. The CDR3 spells CASSLPRDKKSNQPQHF. The CDR3 nucleotides read TGCGCCAGCAGCCTTCCCCGGGACAAGAAAAGCAATCAGCCCCAGCATTTT.

The chain combines TRBV5-1 with TRBJ2-5; TRBD2 agrees at 7 bases. With V trimmed by 4 bases and J by 4 bases, 10 bases remained unmatched. The CDR3 length is 15 residues. CDR1 and CDR2 from the germline V gene are SGHRS and YFSETQ. CDR3 sequence: CASSINGRGGETQYF. CDR3 coding DNA: TGCGCCAGCAGCATAAATGGGAGGGGAGGAGAGACCCAGTACTTC.

The genes are TRBV29-1 and TRBJ2-1, with D perhaps matching TRBD2 (6 bases). This CDR3 is built from 12 residues. Trimming left V 6 bases short and J 0 bases short, with 6 bases between. CDR1 SQVTM and CDR2 ANQGSEA come from the germline V gene. In nucleotides, the CDR3 is TGCAGCGTCGGGGGCTCCTACAATGAGCAGTTCTTC. Its protein product is CSVGGSYNEQFF.

This chain joins TRBV11-3 and TRBJ2-1; 7 nucleotides agree with TRBD1. V gave up 4 bases and J gave up 7 bases; unmatched junction bases: 7. CDR3 length: 14 amino acids. The germline gives CDR1 SGHNT, CDR2 YENEEA. The DNA of the CDR3 is TGTGCCAGCAGCTCAGGCAACAGGGGAAATGAGCAGTTCTTC. Protein sequence: CASSSGNRGNEQFF.

The sample holds a few counts of this clone. This chain's CDR3 is CASSLTGGVRVGGYTF. As DNA, the CDR3 is TGTGCCAGCAGTCTGACAGGGGGCGTAAGGGTAGGTGGCTACACCTTC. The rearrangement joins TRBV28 to TRBJ1-2; TRBD1 matches 10 bases. The CDR3 runs 16 residues. V shed 5 bases, J shed 7 bases, and the junction held 13 bases outside the gene matches. Germline V gives CDR1 MDHEN, CDR2 SYDVKM.

This chain uses TRBV25-1 with TRBJ1-2; 12 bases align to TRBD1. The junction had 11 bases not matched to a gene; V was cut back by 1 base and J by 8 bases. Germline values: CDR1 MGHDK, CDR2 SYGVNS. The CDR3 is 17 residues long. For the CDR3, the DNA is TGTGCCAGCAGTGAATCATTCGGGGACAGGGGGCCGGGCGGCTACACCTTC. Protein: CASSESFGDRGPGGYTF.

The J gene is TRBJ2-1, the V gene TRBV30, with 9 bases lining up with TRBD2. Trimming at V came to 2 bases and at J to 5 bases, leaving 10 bases not matched to a gene. CDR1 and CDR2 (germline): GTSNPN, SVGIG (reference sequence). The CDR3 loop spans 16 amino acids. This chain's CDR3 is CAWSLYGTSLNNEQFF. CDR3 in DNA: TGTGCCTGGAGTCTATACGGGACTAGCCTGAACAATGAGCAGTTCTTC.